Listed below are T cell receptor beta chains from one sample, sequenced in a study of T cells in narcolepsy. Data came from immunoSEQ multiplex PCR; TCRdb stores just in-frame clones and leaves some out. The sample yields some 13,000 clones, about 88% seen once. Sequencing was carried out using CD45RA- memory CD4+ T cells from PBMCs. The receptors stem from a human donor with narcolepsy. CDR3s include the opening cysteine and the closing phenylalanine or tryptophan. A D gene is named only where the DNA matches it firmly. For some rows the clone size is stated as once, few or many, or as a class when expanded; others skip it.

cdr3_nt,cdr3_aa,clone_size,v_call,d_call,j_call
TGTGCCAGCTTACTAGCGGCCGGCACCGGGGAGCTGTTTTTT,CASLLAAGTGELFF,NA,TRBV6-1,TRBD2,TRBJ2-2
TGTGCCAGCATGCAGCGGGAGACGATCGGGGAGCTGTTTTTT,CASMQRETIGELFF,few,TRBV6-1,TRBD2,TRBJ2-2
TGTGCCAGCTCTCAAGGGAGGGAATCAGGAAACACCATATATTTT,CASSQGRESGNTIYF,NA,TRBV18,NA,TRBJ1-3
TGTGCCAGCAGGAGCGGGAGCTCCTACGAGCAGTACTTC,CASRSGSSYEQYF,few,TRBV6-6,TRBD2,TRBJ2-7
TGTGCCAGCAGCGTTTCGGGGTTCGGTGAGCAGTTCTTC,CASSVSGFGEQFF,NA,TRBV9,NA,TRBJ2-1
TGCGCCAGCAGCTCCGACACCACTTTCATGAACACTGAAGCTTTCTTT,CASSSDTTFMNTEAFF,NA,TRBV5-1,NA,TRBJ1-1
TGTGCCAGTAGTATGGGACAGGGGGACGAAAAACTGTTTTTT,CASSMGQGDEKLFF,NA,TRBV19,TRBD1,TRBJ1-4
TGTGCCAGCAGCCCTACGGACAGGGGCACAGATACGCAGTATTTT,CASSPTDRGTDTQYF,NA,TRBV28,TRBD1,TRBJ2-3
TGTGCCAGCAGATCGACGACTCAGGGCACCGGGGAGCTGTTTTTT,CASRSTTQGTGELFF,NA,TRBV11-2,NA,TRBJ2-2
TGTGCCAGCTCAAGCGGGGACGGCTATGGCTACACCTTC,CASSSGDGYGYTF,few,TRBV18,NA,TRBJ1-2
TGTGCCAGCAGCCCCACACCAAGCTCCTACGAGCAGTACTTC,CASSPTPSSYEQYF,NA,TRBV5-8,NA,TRBJ2-7
TGTGCCAGCAGTGAAAGTCAAAGAGACACCATATATTTT,CASSESQRDTIYF,NA,TRBV6-1,NA,TRBJ1-3
TGTGCCAGCAGCGGAGGGACAGTGGACAATCAGCCCCAGCATTTT,CASSGGTVDNQPQHF,NA,TRBV7-8,TRBD1,TRBJ1-5
TGCGCCAGCAGCCACCGGGCCCTAGCGGGTCAAGAGACCCAGTACTTC,CASSHRALAGQETQYF,NA,TRBV4-1,TRBD2,TRBJ2-5
TGTGCCAGCAGCTTGGCAAGGAGCAATTCTGAAGCTTTCTTT,CASSLARSNSEAFF,NA,TRBV5-4,NA,TRBJ1-1
TGCGCCAGCACCCAAGAAGGGACTCAGACCACCGGGGAGCTGTTTTTT,CASTQEGTQTTGELFF,once,TRBV5-1,NA,TRBJ2-2
TGCGCCAGCAGCTTGGGGGGAGGGGAGACCCAGTACTTC,CASSLGGGETQYF,NA,TRBV5-1,TRBD2,TRBJ2-5
TGTGCCAGCTGCGACAGGGGCTATGGCTACACCTTC,CASCDRGYGYTF,NA,TRBV25-1,TRBD1,TRBJ1-2
TGTGCCAGTAGTATAGGAGTAGCGACAGAGACCCAGTACTTC,CASSIGVATETQYF,NA,TRBV19,NA,TRBJ2-5
TGTGCCAGCAGCGTAGGTGGGAGAGCGGGTTCACAAGAGACCCAGTACTTC,CASSVGGRAGSQETQYF,NA,TRBV9,NA,TRBJ2-5
TGTGCCATCAGTAGCGGTGGGGGGGCCGAGACCCAGTACTTC,CAISSGGGAETQYF,NA,TRBV10-3,NA,TRBJ2-5
TGTGCCAGCAGAGAGGACAGGGGGAACTATGGCTACACCTTC,CASREDRGNYGYTF,NA,TRBV6-5,TRBD1,TRBJ1-2